These 16 T cell receptor beta chains originate from one sample sequenced in a study of blood T cell repertoires in COVID-19. Method: immunoSEQ multiplex PCR; TCRdb's copy keeps in-frame clones and lacks some. The data show approximately 470,000 clones, about nine tenths seen once. Sequencing was carried out using PBMCs or T cells enriched from blood (not recorded which). The receptors were sampled from a young woman who had recovered from COVID-19.

The V gene is TRBV19, the J gene TRBJ1-2, with D possibly being TRBD1 (5 bases). Germline lookup yields CDR1 LNHDA and CDR2 SQIVND (reference sequence). There are 15 residues in the CDR3. Trimming removed 0 bases at V and 8 bases at J, with 16 bases between. The CDR3 spells CASSIDDSVVGGYTF. CDR3 bases: TGTGCCAGTAGTATAGATGACAGCGTCGTGGGGGGCTACACCTTC. Together with reference TRBV19 and TRBJ1-2, the CDR3 gives the full variable domain: DGGITQSPKYLFRKEGQNVTLSCEQNLNHDAMYWYRQDPGQGLRLIYYSQIVNDFQKGDIAEGYSVSREKKESFPLTVTSAQKNPTAFYLCASSIDDSVVGGYTFGSGTRLTVV.

DNA of the CDR3: TGTGCCACGGACAGACAAGAGACCCAGTACTTC. This encodes CATDRQETQYF. This sequence joins TRBV30 and TRBJ2-5, with D possibly TRBD1 on 6 matching bases. This CDR3 contains 11 residues. V lost 8 bases and J lost 2, with 9 bases in between. The germline V gene has CDR1 GTSNPN and CDR2 SVGIG (reference sequence).

On this clone itself: The same CDR3 also results from other DNA sequences found in this sample. V and J are TRBV11-2 and TRBJ2-2, with a possible D match to TRBD1 (6 bases). Trimming pared 6 bases from V and 5 bases from J, leaving 10 bases between. This CDR3 is built from 13 residues. Germline CDR1 SGHAT, CDR2 FQNNGV. The CDR3 region is CASSSTGTGELFF. DNA of the CDR3: TGTGCCAGCAGTTCGACAGGAACCGGGGAGCTGTTTTTT.

This chain uses TRBV12-3 or TRBV12-4 with TRBJ1-1, with D unclear. Trimming pared 4 bases from V and 2 bases from J, leaving 8 bases between. This CDR3 has 13 amino acids. DNA for the CDR3: TGTGCCAGCAGTTCCACAGCTAACACTGAAGCTTTCTTT. It translates to CASSSTANTEAFF.

The chain carries TRBV7-2 and TRBJ2-3; no firm D call. CDR3 size: 13 residues. Germline V CDR1 and CDR2: SGHTA, FQGNSA. Trimming stripped 5 bases from V and 6 bases from J, with 12 bases between. DNA of the CDR3: TGTGCCAGCAGCCGAATAAACTCGGATACGCAGTATTTT. Its translation: CASSRINSDTQYF.

The chain joins TRBV14 to TRBJ2-7, with 7 bases that match TRBD2. The CDR3 extends over 15 amino acids. The V gene's germline CDR1 is SGHDN and CDR2 FVKESK. V dropped 7 bases and J dropped 0; count of bases not matched to a gene: 9. CDR3 DNA: TGTGCCAGCAACCGAGGCGGGGGAAACTCCTACGAGCAGTACTTC. Translated, it gives CASNRGGGNSYEQYF.

V usage is TRBV7-9 and J usage is TRBJ1-2, with 9 positions matching TRBD1. Germline lookup yields CDR1 SEHNR and CDR2 FQNEAQ (reference sequence). V shed 5 bases and J 8 bases; nucleotides not matched to a gene: 15. The CDR3 extends over 16 amino acids. CDR3 protein: CASSRGTGLIGEGYTF. The DNA for the CDR3 is TGTGCCAGCAGCCGCGGGACAGGGCTGATCGGAGAGGGCTACACCTTC.

The genes are TRBV11-2 and TRBJ2-3; D is ambiguous. The CDR3 runs to 12 residues. The germline gives CDR1 SGHAT, CDR2 FQNNGV. V was shortened by 4 bases and J by 6 bases, with 8 bases between the two germline ends. Written as DNA, the CDR3 is TGTGCCAGCAGCTCCGTGCGGGATACGCAGTATTTT. It is translated as CASSSVRDTQYF.

A single count supports this clone. The rearrangement links TRBV10-3 to TRBJ2-7; tentatively, D is TRBD2 (5 bases). The CDR3 extends over 15 amino acids. The V end was cut by 8 bases, the J end by 0 bases, with 17 bases between. Germline CDR1 reads ENHRY; CDR2 reads SYGVKD. CDR3 bases: TGTGCCATCCACGCCGGGGAGCTGAGCTCCTACGAGCAGTACTTC. As protein: CAIHAGELSSYEQYF.

The rearrangement joins TRBV7-2 to TRBJ1-5; TRBD1 might be the D (5 bases). The CDR3 is 16 amino acids. V was cut by 0 bases and J by 1 base, with 10 bases left in between. Germline V gene sequence: CDR1 SGHTA, CDR2 FQGNSA. DNA for the CDR3: TGTGCCAGCAGCTTAGCCGGGGCGGGGAGCAATCAGCCCCAGCATTTT. This codes for CASSLAGAGSNQPQHF.

The chain combines TRBV27 with TRBJ2-7; D remains unclear. Germline V gives CDR1 MNHEY, CDR2 SMNVEV (reference sequence). The CDR3 runs 16 residues. V lost 5 bases and J lost 4, with 21 bases in between. The chain's CDR3 is CASSASLEGAIYEQYF. CDR3 nucleotide sequence: TGTGCCAGCAGTGCCTCCCTTGAAGGAGCAATTTACGAGCAGTACTTC.

In this sample, this clone turned up once. The chain links TRBV7-2 to TRBJ1-1; D is ambiguous. The V gene's germline CDR1 is SGHTA and CDR2 FQGNSA. This CDR3 spans 14 amino acids. Trimming pared 5 bases from V and 3 bases from J, leaving 13 bases between. The CDR3 bases are TGTGCCAGCAGCCGTGGACTGTTATACACTGAAGCTTTCTTT. Translation gives CASSRGLLYTEAFF.

This clone was found once. The germline gene is not matched at one end of the junction; a read error may be the cause. The chain has TRBV7-7 and TRBJ2-1, with TRBD1 as a possible D gene (5 bases). The CDR3 length is 15 residues. The germline CDR1 and CDR2 sequences are SSHAT and FNYEAQ (reference sequence). The CDR3 region has the DNA TGTGCTAGCAGCTTAGGGGCTGCGTCGTACAATGAGCAGTTCTTC. Translated: CASSLGAASYNEQFF.

This chain links TRBV6-5 with TRBJ1-2, with 7 bases matching TRBD1. The CDR3 has 15 amino acids. Germline V CDR1 and CDR2: MNHEY, SVGAGI. The V segment lost 5 bases and the J segment 4 bases; nucleotides outside the gene matches: 10. CDR3 sequence (DNA): TGTGCCAGCAGTCCCCGACAGGGTTTAGGCTATGGCTACACCTTC. It specifies CASSPRQGLGYGYTF.

This chain uses TRBV4-1 with TRBJ1-5, with TRBD1 identical over 8 bases. The CDR3 is 17 amino acids. Germline V gives CDR1 MGHRA, CDR2 YSYEKL. Losses at the gene ends were 1 base for V and 2 bases for J; bases not matched to a gene: 7. CDR3 in DNA: TGCGCCAGCAGCCAAGGGACAGGGTTTTCGGGCAATCAGCCCCAGCATTTT. Residues: CASSQGTGFSGNQPQHF.

This chain uses TRBV28 with TRBJ1-4; 9 bases agree with TRBD1. CDR3 length: 15 residues. With 2 bases clipped from V and 6 bases from J, the junction kept 4 bases outside the gene matches. Germline V gene lookup returns CDR1 MDHEN and CDR2 SYDVKM. CDR3 sequence: CASSLVRQGDEKLFF. The CDR3 bases are TGTGCCAGCAGTTTAGTCCGACAGGGGGATGAAAAACTGTTTTTT.